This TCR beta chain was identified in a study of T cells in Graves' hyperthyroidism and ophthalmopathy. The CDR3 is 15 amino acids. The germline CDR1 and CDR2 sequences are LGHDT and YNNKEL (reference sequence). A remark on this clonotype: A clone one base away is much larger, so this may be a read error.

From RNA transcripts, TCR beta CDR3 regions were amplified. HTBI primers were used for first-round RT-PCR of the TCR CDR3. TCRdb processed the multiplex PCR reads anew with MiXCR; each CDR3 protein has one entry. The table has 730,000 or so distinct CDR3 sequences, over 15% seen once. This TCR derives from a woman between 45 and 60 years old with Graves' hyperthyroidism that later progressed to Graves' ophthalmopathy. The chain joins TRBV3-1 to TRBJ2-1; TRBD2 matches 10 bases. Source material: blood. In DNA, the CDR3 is TGTGTCAGCAGCTTCAGCGGGGGGGCCACCAATGAGCAGTTCTTC. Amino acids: CVSSFSGGATNEQFF.